Each of the 19 T cell receptor beta chains below was sequenced from the same sample in a study of blood T cells in healthy people across ages. Sample-barcoded 5' priming and a J-beta primer mix drove a second PCR of roughly 6 to 12 cycles. Using its own MiXCR run on the 5' RACE reads, TCRdb lists one record per CDR3 protein. The data contain around 600,000 distinct CDR3 sequences, 40% to 55% of them singletons. Input material: blood. Source of these receptors: a man older than 75 in good health.

J is TRBJ1-2 and V is TRBV20-1; perhaps TRBD1 as D (5 bases). V lost 3 bases, J lost 5 bases, and 10 bases lay in between. Germline V gene data show CDR1 as DFQATT and CDR2 as SNEGSKA (reference sequence). CDR3 length: 12 residues. The CDR3 DNA is TGCAGTGCTAGGGGGGTTCAGTATGGCTACACCTTC. Protein product: CSARGVQYGYTF.

The chain uses TRBV29-1 and TRBJ2-1, with D perhaps TRBD1 or TRBD2 (5 bases each). This CDR3 has 12 amino acids. Germline loops: CDR1 SQVTM, CDR2 ANQGSEA. V shed 2 bases and J shed 6 bases, with 8 bases lying between them. The CDR3 loop reads CSVEWGFNEQFF. The CDR3 nucleotides read TGCAGCGTTGAATGGGGGTTCAATGAGCAGTTCTTC.

V usage is TRBV29-1 and J usage is TRBJ2-1; TRBD1 aligns across 7 bases. The length of the CDR3 is 14 residues. Germline V gene sequence: CDR1 SQVTM, CDR2 ANQGSEA. CDR3 amino acids: CSAPGTEGQNEQFF. The DNA for the CDR3 is TGCAGTGCCCCCGGGACAGAGGGTCAGAATGAGCAGTTCTTC.

This clonotype appeared a few times. The chain combines TRBV20-1 with TRBJ2-1, with TRBD1 identical over 7 bases. Germline trimming cut 2 bases from V and 3 bases from J; bases unmatched to any gene: 7. This CDR3 is 15 amino acids long. The V gene's germline CDR1 is DFQATT and CDR2 SNEGSKA (reference sequence). CDR3 nucleotide sequence: TGCAGTGCTAGACCGAACAGGGGTAACTACAATGAGCAGTTCTTC. Protein sequence: CSARPNRGNYNEQFF.

This chain uses TRBV9 with TRBJ1-6; possible D gene TRBD1, 6 bases. The CDR3 length is 15 residues. V gave up 3 bases and J gave up 2 bases, with 9 bases separating them. Germline CDR1 SGDLS, CDR2 YYNGEE. CDR3 in amino acids: CASSGRDTYNSPLHF. For the CDR3, the DNA is TGTGCCAGCAGCGGTCGGGACACCTATAATTCACCCCTCCACTTT.

The V gene is TRBV7-9, the J gene TRBJ2-1; 10 bases map to TRBD2. There are 16 residues in the CDR3. The germline CDR1 and CDR2 sequences are SEHNR and FQNEAQ (reference sequence). J gave up 1 base and V 6 bases, and 6 bases lay outside the gene matches. The CDR3 region has the DNA TGTGCCAGCAGTGCTAGCGGGGGCCTATCCTACAATGAGCAGTTCTTC. It encodes CASSASGGLSYNEQFF.

This clonotype was picked up many times. The J gene is TRBJ2-7, the V gene TRBV7-8; the match to TRBD2 covers 8 bases. This CDR3 has 16 amino acids. Unmatched junction bases numbered 17, after V lost 7 bases and J lost 6 bases. The V gene's germline CDR1 is SGHVS and CDR2 FQNEAQ. CDR3 coding DNA: TGTGCCAGCACACCCCCTGGGACTAGGAATCTTGGCGAGCAGTACTTC. Its protein is CASTPPGTRNLGEQYF.

There are a few counts of this clonotype. The chain uses TRBV20-1 and TRBJ1-5; no definite D call. Trimming pared 3 bases from V and 9 bases from J, leaving 15 bases between. Germline CDR1 reads DFQATT; CDR2 reads SNEGSKA (reference sequence). This CDR3 comprises 13 residues. The CDR3 DNA sequence: TGCAGTGCTAGGGGCCGGACGGCAGGGCCCCAGCATTTT. Amino acids: CSARGRTAGPQHF.

V usage is TRBV29-1 and J usage is TRBJ1-4; D is possibly TRBD1 (6 bases). V was pared by 3 bases and J by 8 bases, with 13 bases between. The CDR3 contains 13 residues. Germline V gives CDR1 SQVTM, CDR2 ANQGSEA. In nucleotides, the CDR3 is TGCAGCGTTGACGGAGGGCAGGGGGAAAAACTGTTTTTT. Protein: CSVDGGQGEKLFF.

This clonotype was seen a few times. This sequence joins TRBV5-5 and TRBJ1-1, with 8 bases that match TRBD1. This CDR3 has 15 amino acids. V lost 4 bases, J lost 5 bases, and 10 bases stayed unmatched. Germline-derived CDR1 and CDR2 are SGHKS and YYEKEE (reference sequence). The CDR3 sequence: CASSTRTGWGTEAFF. Written as DNA, the CDR3 is TGTGCCAGCAGCACCAGGACAGGGTGGGGGACTGAAGCTTTCTTT.

This clonotype was counted between two and nine times. The CDR3, as DNA: TGTGCCAGCAGCTTATCCCGGGGGTACGAGCAGTACTTC. Its protein is CASSLSRGYEQYF. The chain carries TRBV7-2 and TRBJ2-7; possible D gene TRBD2, 6 bases. Germline V gene data show CDR1 as SGHTA and CDR2 as FQGNSA. Trimming stripped 2 bases from V and 4 bases from J, with 9 bases between. The CDR3 sequence is 13 residues long.

V gene TRBV6-2 or TRBV6-3 combines with J gene TRBJ2-1, with D unresolved. The CDR3 length is 15 residues. Germline V gene data show CDR1 as MNHEY and CDR2 as SVGEGT. V was clipped by 7 bases and J by 7 bases, with 20 bases between them. This CDR3 is CASIHRPPGENEQFF. In DNA, the CDR3 is TGTGCCAGCATTCATCGGCCCCCCGGCGAGAATGAGCAGTTCTTC.

Comments on this clonotype: Since a much larger clone is just one base distant, this may be a read error. The V gene is TRBV6-5, the J gene TRBJ2-1, with 8 bases identical to TRBD2. Germline assignment: CDR1 MNHEY and CDR2 SVGAGI. The CDR3 runs to 18 residues. The CDR3 DNA reads TGTGCCAGCAGTTACGACCGACCCGGGGGGGGACCCTACAATGAGCTGTTCTTC. Translating gives CASSYDRPGGGPYNELFF.

The rearrangement links TRBV7-2 to TRBJ2-5; 11 positions match TRBD2. Germline CDR1 and CDR2: SGHTA and FQGNSA. Trimming cost V 4 bases and J 2 bases; bases outside gene matches: 6. CDR3 length: 16 residues. The CDR3 DNA is TGTGCCAGCAGCTCCAGCTTAGCGGGGGGGCAAGAGACCCAGTACTTC. Encoded protein: CASSSSLAGGQETQYF.

Here the CDR3 reads CASSQDPRDRLDIQYF. The CDR3 nucleotides read TGTGCCAGCAGCCAAGATCCCCGGGACAGATTGGACATTCAGTACTTC. The chain joins TRBV3-1 to TRBJ2-7, with 7 nucleotides matching TRBD1. Matching the DNA end better, TRBJ2-4 makes the J call doubtful. CDR1 is LGHDT, CDR2 YNNKEL, per germline (reference sequence). This CDR3 comprises 16 residues.

This clonotype was seen more than once but under ten times. The V and J genes are TRBV7-9 and TRBJ2-7, with D tentatively TRBD2 (6 bases). In germline, CDR1 is SEHNR, CDR2 FQNEAQ (reference sequence). V was trimmed by 0 bases and J by 0 bases, leaving 15 bases between them. The CDR3 runs 17 residues. CDR3 in DNA: TGTGCCAGCAGCTTAGCAGGGGACTTCGGGGGCTCCTACGAGCAGTACTTC. Translating it yields CASSLAGDFGGSYEQYF.

The table lists this clonotype with a few counts. V gene TRBV7-9 combines with J gene TRBJ1-1; 8 bases map to TRBD1. The CDR3 covers 17 residues. Germline CDR1 and CDR2: SEHNR and FQNEAQ (reference sequence). Trimming cost V 1 base and J 2 bases; bases outside gene matches: 9. CDR3 nucleotide sequence: TGTGCCAGCAGCTTAGTATCAAGGGACAGGAAAAACACTGAAGCTTTCTTT. Translated: CASSLVSRDRKNTEAFF. The full variable domain, its missing parts supplied by reference TRBV7-9 and TRBJ1-1, is DTGVSQNPRHKITKRGQNVTFRCDPISEHNRLYWYRQTLGQGPEFLTYFQNEAQLEKSRLLSDRFSAERPKGSFSTLEIQRTEQGDSAMYLCASSLVSRDRKNTEAFFGQGTRLTVV.

This clonotype was detected a few times. The chain has TRBV2 and TRBJ2-7; 8 positions agree with TRBD1. Germline CDR1 and CDR2: SNHLY and FYNNEI. CDR3 size: 13 residues. Trimming at V came to 4 bases and at J to 7 bases, leaving 6 bases not matched to a gene. The CDR3 loop is CASSGTGFGEQYF. CDR3 sequence (DNA): TGTGCCAGCAGTGGGACAGGGTTTGGGGAGCAGTACTTC.

In DNA form, the CDR3 reads TGTGCCAGCAGTGACAGGGTAGGGGAGACCCAGTACTTC. It translates to CASSDRVGETQYF. This chain joins TRBV2 and TRBJ2-5; D is possibly TRBD1 (5 bases). Germline V gene data show CDR1 as SNHLY and CDR2 as FYNNEI. V was clipped by 3 bases and J by 5 bases, with 10 bases between them. The length of the CDR3 is 13 residues.